This passage covers 4 T cell receptor beta chains from one sample sequenced in a study of T-cell reconstitution after alpha-beta-depleted transplantation in children. Unique molecular identifiers were built into the TCRbeta library. TCRdb re-derived calls from the PCR reads in MiXCR, one entry per CDR3 protein. The data show 200,000 to 250,000 distinct CDR3 sequences, 8% to 9.5% seen once. The specimen was PBMCs from the stem cell graft donor, collected from the stem cell graft. Source of these receptors: a human donor who donated a stem cell graft to a child with acute lymphoblastic leukemia.

This rearrangement joins TRBV2 to TRBJ2-6, with D possibly matching TRBD2 (6 bases). Germline V gives CDR1 SNHLY, CDR2 FYNNEI. Between the trimmed V and J ends, which lost 3 bases and 0 bases, there was a span of 12 bases. The CDR3 has 17 amino acids. The CDR3 coding sequence is TGTGCCAGCAGTGATGCGGGACCGAGCTCTGGGGCCAACGTCCTGACTTTC. The encoded protein is CASSDAGPSSGANVLTF.

This clonotype was found many times. The chain uses TRBV5-1 and TRBJ1-3; 7 bases align to TRBD1. With 4 bases clipped from V and 0 bases from J, the junction kept 4 bases outside the gene matches. The CDR3 spans 15 residues. Germline CDR1 and CDR2: SGHRS and YFSETQ. CDR3 residues: CASSLGTDSGNTIYF. Here the CDR3 DNA reads TGCGCCAGCAGCCTCGGGACAGACTCTGGAAACACCATATATTTT.

The genes are TRBV5-1 and TRBJ1-6; D not resolved. There are 13 residues in the CDR3. Germline values: CDR1 SGHRS, CDR2 YFSETQ. Trimming left V 3 bases short and J 8 bases short, with 9 bases between. CDR3: CASSSAGDSPLHF. As DNA, the CDR3 is TGCGCCAGCAGCTCGGCTGGGGATTCACCCCTCCACTTT.

This clonotype appeared a few times. The chain is built from TRBV28 and TRBJ1-1; no clear D gene. Trimming took off 2 bases at V and 0 bases at J, with 7 bases between the two ends. Germline V CDR1 and CDR2: MDHEN, SYDVKM. The CDR3 consists of 14 residues. CDR3 in amino acids: CASSLPLMNTEAFF. CDR3 DNA: TGTGCCAGCAGTTTACCGTTGATGAACACTGAAGCTTTCTTT.